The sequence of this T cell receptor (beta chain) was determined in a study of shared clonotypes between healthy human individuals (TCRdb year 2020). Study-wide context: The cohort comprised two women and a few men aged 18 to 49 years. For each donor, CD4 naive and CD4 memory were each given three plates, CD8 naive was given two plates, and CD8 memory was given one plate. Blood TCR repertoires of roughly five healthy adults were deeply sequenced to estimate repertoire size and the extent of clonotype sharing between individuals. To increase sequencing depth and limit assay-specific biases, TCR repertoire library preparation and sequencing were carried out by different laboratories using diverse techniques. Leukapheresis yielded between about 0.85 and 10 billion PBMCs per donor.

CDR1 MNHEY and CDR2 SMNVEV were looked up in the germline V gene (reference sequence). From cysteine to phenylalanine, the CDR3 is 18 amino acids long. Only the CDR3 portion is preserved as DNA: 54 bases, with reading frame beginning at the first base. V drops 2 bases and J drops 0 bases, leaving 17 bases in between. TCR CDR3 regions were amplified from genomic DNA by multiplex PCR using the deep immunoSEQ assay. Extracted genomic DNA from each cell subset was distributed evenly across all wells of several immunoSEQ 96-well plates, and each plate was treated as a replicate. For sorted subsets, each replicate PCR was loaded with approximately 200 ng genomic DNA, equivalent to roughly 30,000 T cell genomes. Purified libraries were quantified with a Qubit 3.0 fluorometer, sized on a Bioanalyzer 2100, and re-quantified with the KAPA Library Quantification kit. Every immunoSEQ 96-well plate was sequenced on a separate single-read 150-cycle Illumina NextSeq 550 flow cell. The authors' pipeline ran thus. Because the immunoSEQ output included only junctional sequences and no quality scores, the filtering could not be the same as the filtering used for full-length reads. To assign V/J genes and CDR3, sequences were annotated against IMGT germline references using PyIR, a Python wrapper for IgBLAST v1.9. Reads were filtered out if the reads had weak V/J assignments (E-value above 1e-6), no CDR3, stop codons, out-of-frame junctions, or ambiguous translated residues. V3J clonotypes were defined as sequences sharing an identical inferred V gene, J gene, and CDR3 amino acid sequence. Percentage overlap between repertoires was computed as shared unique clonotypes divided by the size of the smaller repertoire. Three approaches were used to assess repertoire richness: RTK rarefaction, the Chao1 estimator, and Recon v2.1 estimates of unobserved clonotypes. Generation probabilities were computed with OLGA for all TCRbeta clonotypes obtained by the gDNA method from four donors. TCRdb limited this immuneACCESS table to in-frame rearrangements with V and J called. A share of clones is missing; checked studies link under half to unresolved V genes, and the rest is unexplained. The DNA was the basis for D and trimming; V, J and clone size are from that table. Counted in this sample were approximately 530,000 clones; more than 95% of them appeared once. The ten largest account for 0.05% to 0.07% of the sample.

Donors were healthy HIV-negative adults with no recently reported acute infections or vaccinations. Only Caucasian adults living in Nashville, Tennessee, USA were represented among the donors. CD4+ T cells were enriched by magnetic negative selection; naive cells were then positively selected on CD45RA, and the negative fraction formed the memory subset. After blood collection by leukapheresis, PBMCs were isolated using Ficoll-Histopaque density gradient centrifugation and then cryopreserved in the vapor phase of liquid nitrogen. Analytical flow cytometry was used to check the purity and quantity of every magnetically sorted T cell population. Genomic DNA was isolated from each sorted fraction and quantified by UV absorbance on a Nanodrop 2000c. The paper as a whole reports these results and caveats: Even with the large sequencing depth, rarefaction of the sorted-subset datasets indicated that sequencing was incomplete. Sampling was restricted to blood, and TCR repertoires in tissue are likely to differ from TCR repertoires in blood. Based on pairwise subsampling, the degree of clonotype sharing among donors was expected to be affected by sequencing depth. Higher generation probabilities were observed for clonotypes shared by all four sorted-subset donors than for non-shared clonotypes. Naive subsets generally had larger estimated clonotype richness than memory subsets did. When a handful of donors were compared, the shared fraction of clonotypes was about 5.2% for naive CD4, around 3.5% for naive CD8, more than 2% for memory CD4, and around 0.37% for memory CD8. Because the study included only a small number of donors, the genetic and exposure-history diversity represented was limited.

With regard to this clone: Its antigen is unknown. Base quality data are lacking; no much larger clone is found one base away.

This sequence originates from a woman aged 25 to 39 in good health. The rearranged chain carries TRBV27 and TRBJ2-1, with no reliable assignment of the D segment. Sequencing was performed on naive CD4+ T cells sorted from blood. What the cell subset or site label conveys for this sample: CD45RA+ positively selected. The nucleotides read TGTGCCAGCAGTTTACCCCCCATTGCGGAAAGCTCCTACAATGAGCAGTTCTTC. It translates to CASSLPPIAESSYNEQFF.